Listed below are T cell receptor beta chains from one sample, sequenced in a study of T cell responses to AZD1222 COVID-19 vaccine. Assay: immunoSEQ multiplex PCR; the TCRdb copy retains only in-frame clones and omits some. The sample consists of 200,000 or so clones, approximately 92% of them appearing once. This specimen consisted of peripheral blood, obtained on day 0 of AZD1222 vaccination. These receptor sequences come from an adult in good health. The CDR3 runs from the conserved cysteine through the conserved F or W. D genes are given only for firm matches.

TRBV19	-	TRBJ1-2	15	CASSTRRGGTYGYTF
TRBV19	-	TRBJ1-1	14	CASRAQGWNTEAFF
TRBV27	-	TRBJ1-4	16	CASSIPRVFGNEKLFF
TRBV19	-	TRBJ2-5	17	CASSIGLAGIGGETQYF
TRBV27	TRBD2	TRBJ2-1	16	CASSLPGLAGGNEQFF
TRBV5-4	-	TRBJ1-2	12	CATHLGQRNYTF
TRBV7-9	TRBD1	TRBJ2-3	15	CANSLGGQGADTQYF
TRBV12-3/TRBV12-4	-	TRBJ2-3	12	CASTRLADTQYF
TRBV7-9	-	TRBJ1-1	14	CASRPDSGNTEAFF
TRBV19	-	TRBJ2-1	16	CASSSGLVRTYNEQFF
TRBV7-2	TRBD1	TRBJ1-5	14	CASSQRQGDQPQHF
TRBV27	-	TRBJ1-2	13	CASSSQTGYGYTF
TRBV4-1	-	TRBJ1-1	15	CASSQVPLMNTEAFF
TRBV12-3/TRBV12-4	-	TRBJ1-2	13	CASSNTADYGYTF
TRBV6-2/TRBV6-3	TRBD1	TRBJ1-2	15	CASSFRGLPVDGYTF
TRBV4-1	TRBD1	TRBJ1-4	15	CASRPPGQTNGKLFF
TRBV10-1	TRBD1	TRBJ2-1	15	CASGADRELYNEQFF
TRBV30	TRBD2	TRBJ2-7	13	CALWTSGTYEQYF
TRBV13	-	TRBJ2-7	14	CASSSWTSSYEQYF
TRBV6-2/TRBV6-3	TRBD2	TRBJ2-1	17	CASSYSMGRGDVDEQFF
TRBV28	-	TRBJ1-2	12	CASLGADYGYTF
TRBV30	-	TRBJ1-2	11	CACGRGYGYTF
TRBV5-1	-	TRBJ1-4	15	CASSLVRGTAEKLFF
TRBV11-2	-	TRBJ2-1	13	CASSLDLRREQFF
TRBV7-8	-	TRBJ1-5	14	CASSLVNSNQPQHF
TRBV27	TRBD1	TRBJ1-1	17	CASSFLSGTGENTEAFF
TRBV6-5	TRBD1	TRBJ2-1	15	CASSYGQGAYNEQFF
TRBV5-4	-	TRBJ1-1	11	CAWGKNTEAFF
TRBV27	TRBD1	TRBJ2-7	18	CASSRADFLTGGWGEQYF